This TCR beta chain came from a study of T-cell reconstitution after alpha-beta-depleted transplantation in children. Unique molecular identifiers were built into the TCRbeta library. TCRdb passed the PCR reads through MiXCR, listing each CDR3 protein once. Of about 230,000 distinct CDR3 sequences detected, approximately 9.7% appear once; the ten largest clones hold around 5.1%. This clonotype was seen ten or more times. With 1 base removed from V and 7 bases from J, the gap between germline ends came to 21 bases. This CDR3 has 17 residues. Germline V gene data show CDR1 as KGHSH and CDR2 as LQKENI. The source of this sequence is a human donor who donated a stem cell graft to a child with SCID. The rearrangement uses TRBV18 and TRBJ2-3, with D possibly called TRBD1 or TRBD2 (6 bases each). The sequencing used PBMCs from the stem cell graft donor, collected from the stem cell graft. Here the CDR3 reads CASSPRFGGRTNNTQYF. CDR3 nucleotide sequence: TGTGCCAGCTCACCACGGTTCGGGGGCAGAACCAACAATACGCAGTATTTT.